This record covers a single T cell receptor (beta chain). The sample originates from a study of blood T cell repertoires in COVID-19. In the study overall: The samples span acute and convalescent COVID-19 from the United States, Italy and Spain.

Original analysis: Amplification of reference gene primers was used by the study to estimate nucleated cell counts. Some clones are missing from TCRdb's copy, which holds only in-frame ones; the method was immunoSEQ multiplex PCR. The V and J calls and the clone size are those of that table, but D and trimming were determined from the DNA. The table has 110,000 to 150,000 clones, around 80% seen once; the top ten hold over 4%. Trimming took off 7 bases at V and 4 bases at J, with 13 bases between the two ends. CDR1 MNHEY and CDR2 SVGAGI come from the germline V gene. The CDR3 has 14 residues. The genes are TRBV6-5 and TRBJ1-4, with D perhaps TRBD1 (5 bases). The clonotype comes from a woman between 45 and 65 years old with acute or convalescent COVID-19. The sequenced sample consisted of peripheral blood. The CDR3 coding sequence is TGTGCCAGCACCGATACAGGCCTTAATGAAAAACTGTTTTTT. This translates into CASTDTGLNEKLFF.